Reported below is one T cell receptor beta chain. Its specific antigen is unknown. Per-base qualities were not stored, and no clone one base away is much larger. The cohort consisted of fewer than 700 healthy bone marrow donors. Cohort members were all nominally healthy when sampled, although unrecorded immune exposures were likely present. The donor was CMV seropositive and belonged to the group of more than 250 seropositive cohort members. A peripheral blood sample was collected from each donor, and TCR beta sequencing was performed on peripheral blood mononuclear cells. Genomic DNA was extracted from the blood cell samples with the Qiagen DNeasy Blood Extraction Kit. These data belong to a study of cytomegalovirus exposure and HLA in healthy donors (dated by TCRdb to 2016 to 2017). About the investigation overall: In an earlier analysis of 550 to 750 of the donors, roughly 300 Gb of sequence data and approximately 100 million unique TCR beta sequences from about 179 million T cells were reported. The T cell repertoires of 700 or so subjects were profiled by immunosequencing and related to cytomegalovirus serostatus. All discovery cohort repertoires had been generated on a single sequencing platform. Rather than drawing on any new phenotypic data, the later analysis identified candidate immune exposures from TCR beta sequences and the way those sequences occurred across donors. An early release that covered some 640 HLA-typed donors contained around 300 gigabases of sequencing data and tens of millions of unique TCR sequences. Among about 390 genotyped donors of the cohort, an average of about 240,000 unique TCR beta nucleotide sequences were sequenced per donor, roughly 20% of them non-productive. A later analysis re-examined previously published TCR beta repertoires from around 670 donors and added high-resolution HLA genotyping to investigate patterns of TCR occurrence. A separate validation cohort of 90 to 150 different subjects was used in addition to the roughly 640-subject first cohort. The study aimed to test whether signatures of past pathogen exposure could be identified by cataloging public T cell receptors. In an earlier analysis of roughly 540 of the donors, high-throughput TCR beta sequencing was used to judge whether each TCR beta V gene segment behaved as functional or pseudogenic. Typing coverage varied by locus: roughly 620-630 donors for A, B, C, DRB1 and DQB1; 522 for DQA1; over 600 for DPA1; around 490 for DPB1. Class I and class II HLA loci were covered by the typing at four-digit resolution. Of the 398 genotyped donors, about 84% fell in the genetic ancestry cluster associated with self-reported Caucasian donors. A later genetic analysis used genome-wide SNP genotypes for about 60% of the roughly 670 donors, treating that subset as a discovery cohort. About 5 DR-DQ haplotypes were handled as single units for association and clustering, since linkage in the cohort was strong. Alongside the repertoire data, information on donor age, sex, ethnicity and CMV serostatus was compiled. To predict cytomegalovirus infection status, the study combined high-throughput TCR immunosequencing, statistical association of individual TCRs with disease status, and machine learning. Study-wide findings and limitations: The authors suggested that the approach could potentially be extended to other disease states and immunological phenotypes. A later analysis associated about 17,000 TCR beta sequences with specific HLA alleles at a false discovery rate of 0.05. According to a later analysis, most CMV-associated TCR beta chains appeared to be HLA-restricted, and the HLA associations seemed to be driven largely by CMV exposure. A further reported finding was that TCR beta sequences accurately predicted the HLA-A and HLA-B alleles for most subjects in the first cohort. This cohort had only TCR beta chains sequenced, and the lack of alpha or paired-chain data limited which features could be detected. Roughly uniform sequencing depth across donors was assumed in presence/absence analyses, although this assumption may not hold. The only immune exposure information available for the cohort was CMV serostatus. The sequencing pipeline was judged likely to have produced a cluster of highly shared sequence variants as a technical artifact. In a later genetic analysis, fewer N-insertions in productive TCRs were reported among donors in an Asian-associated ancestry cluster than the roughly 640-donor mean. In vitro tests confirmed that a few of the cytomegalovirus-associated TCR beta chains recognize cytomegalovirus antigens. In a later analysis, HLA-associated TCR beta chains were found to be more clonally expanded and to have lower generation probabilities than equally common non-associated chains. When HLA alleles, especially DR and DQ, strongly co-occurred, attributing TCR associations to individual alleles was difficult. In a later genetic analysis, a missense DCLRE1C variant was associated with V-gene and J-gene trimming of TCR beta chains, and the association was replicated in an independent cohort. The study listed over 150 TCR beta chains as associated with cytomegalovirus. The earlier analysis of about 600 of the donors excluded about 16 rarely observed V segments, including chromosome 9 orphons, because counts were too low. HLA typing was unavailable for some donors at each locus, so association tests used only the typed subset. In a later analysis, several top co-occurrence clusters were reported to appear linked to parvovirus B19, influenza, CMV and Epstein-Barr virus. In an earlier analysis of over 550 of the donors, most TCR beta V segments were observed in productive rearrangements about 87% or about 30% of the time, broadly matching IMGT annotations. Linkage disequilibrium might explain the correlated functional status among segregating V segments, but an unknown experimental factor could not be excluded. In both the original and validation cohorts, the classifier was reported to diagnose cytomegalovirus status with high specificity and sensitivity. The 87-base-pair reads could not distinguish some IMGT-functional V segments, including TRBV6-2 and TRBV6-3, so those segments were excluded. According to a later analysis, TCR association rates differed among HLA loci, with DRB1 alleles showing the most associated TCRs and HLA-C alleles showing the fewest. Most TCR sequences were seen in very few donors, while some public TCRs were found in many individuals.

The germline V gene (reference sequence) specifies SGHKS as CDR1 and YYEKEE as CDR2. The CDR3 starts with the cysteine, ends with the phenylalanine, and has 14 residues. Only CDR3 DNA remains: 42 bases, in frame from the first base. V is cut by 4 bases and J by 6 bases, and the space between the germline ends is 11 bases. Libraries were built with the immunoSEQ multiplex PCR assay. A mixture of 60 forward primers for TCR Vbeta segments and 13 reverse primers for TCR Jbeta segments was used in the multiplex PCR. A multiplex PCR assay on genomic DNA amplified the CDR3 region of rearranged TCR beta genes. The amplified TCR beta libraries were sequenced on the Illumina HiSeq System as 87-base-pair reads. The published analysis was carried out like this. In a later analysis, roughly 80 million unique TCR beta chains were counted across the 500 to 850 repertoires, and approximately 11 million of these chains were shared by at least two donors. To remove PCR and sequencing errors, raw reads were error-corrected and collapsed into unique sequences using a nearest-neighbor algorithm that merged closely related sequences. CDR3 sequences were aligned to IMGT reference sequences to assign V, D and J gene segments. Each retained sequence needed at least a six-nucleotide match to both a V gene segment and a J gene segment. A rearrangement counted as productive if the CDR3 had no stop codons and remained in frame with V and J, and every other rearrangement counted as non-productive. Following IMGT convention, CDR3 was defined as the stretch from the second conserved V-encoded cysteine to the conserved J-encoded phenylalanine. The earlier analysis of some 600 of the donors excluded sequences that lacked an unambiguous match to a single V gene segment. In an earlier analysis of some 590 of the donors, a V segment was called functional when productive rearrangements were above 56.7%, and segregating when the standard deviation between donors exceeded 5%. To diagnose cytomegalovirus status from the catalog of TCR beta chain sequences, a statistical classification framework was built. In a later analysis, V and J genes were assigned by comparing TCR nucleotide sequences against IMGT/GENE-DB human TR gene sequences. Using the TCRdist pipeline, a later analysis assigned CDR3 sequences along with most-parsimonious VDJ recombination scenarios. A later analysis defined each TCR beta chain by its CDR3 amino acid sequence plus V-gene family, and excluded reads lacking a unique V-gene family. In a later analysis, 500 to 700 highly shared, low-generation-probability nucleotide sequences were removed to address suspected cross-contamination and a sequencing artifact. For each public chain, a later analysis derived a clonal expansion index from normalized ranks of inferred template counts within each repertoire. A later analysis computed generation probabilities with a VDJ recombination model fitted to out-of-frame rearrangements, and checked the results against IGoR. In a later analysis, hypergeometric tests were used to score TCR-TCR, TCR-HLA and TCR-CMV co-occurrence, with a repertoire-size bias correction applied to TCR pairs. In a later analysis, false discovery rates were estimated by permuting HLA or CMV assignments 20 times. In a later analysis, co-occurring TCRs were grouped using DBSCAN, and TCRdist sequence similarity was added for clustering within HLA-allele-positive subsets. For co-occurrence clustering, repertoires with fewer than 30,000 or more than 120,000 public chains were excluded, along with four to six repertoires with anomalous nucleotide sharing. Here the immuneACCESS table is served through TCRdb, limited to in-frame sequences with V and J called. Missing clones are a known gap in these copies; in checked studies unresolved V genes cover under half, and the rest lacks a known reason. Clone size and V and J calls were adopted from that table, with D and trimming inferred from the DNA. This sample is represented by 200,000 to 250,000 clones; just under 70% of them were singletons. The top ten clones comprise about 3% of the sample.

The clonotype was recovered from a man aged 35-49 years in good health and CMV-seropositive. The chain employs TRBV5-5 and TRBJ1-6, with the identity of the D gene unclear. The specimen sequenced was PBMCs. For the CDR3, the sequence is CASSPDMGNSPLHF. In nucleotides, the sequence is TGTGCCAGCAGCCCCGACATGGGTAATTCACCCCTCCACTTT.